This T cell receptor beta chain was retrieved from a study of blood T cell repertoires in COVID-19. About the study: Acute and convalescent COVID-19 samples came from the United States, Italy and Spain. In each case, the material was cDNA or gDNA derived from T cells, B-cell-depleted T cells, or PBMCs.

This clone was picked up one time. V lost 3 bases, J lost 0 bases, and 11 bases lay in between. The CDR3 has 15 amino acids. Germline assignment: CDR1 SEHNR and CDR2 FQNEAQ (reference sequence). Original analysis: Amplification of reference gene primers provided the estimated nucleated cell counts. Only in-frame clones appear in the TCRdb table, and some are missing; sequencing was by immunoSEQ multiplex PCR. For V, J and clone size, that table is used; D and trimming come from the DNA. The sample holds approximately 74,000 clones; roughly 90% are singletons and the top ten take 0.95% to 1.5%. Sequences were obtained from peripheral blood. This receptor was taken from a woman aged 55-69 years with acute or convalescent COVID-19. The chain is built from TRBV7-9 and TRBJ2-5; D is unresolved. For the CDR3, the DNA is TGTGCCAGCAGCTTCCTGGGCCGGTACCAAGAGACCCAGTACTTC. It codes for CASSFLGRYQETQYF.